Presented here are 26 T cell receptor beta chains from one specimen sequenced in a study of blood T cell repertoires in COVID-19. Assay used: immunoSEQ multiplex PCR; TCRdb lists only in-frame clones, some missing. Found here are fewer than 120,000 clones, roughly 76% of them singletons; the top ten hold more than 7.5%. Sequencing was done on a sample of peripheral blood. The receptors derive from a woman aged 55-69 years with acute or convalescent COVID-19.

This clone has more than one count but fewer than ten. Here the CDR3 reads CASSPGGSRGTEAFF. The CDR3 DNA is TGTGCCAGCAGCCCAGGGGGTTCCAGGGGCACTGAAGCTTTCTTT. This chain uses TRBV6-5 with TRBJ1-1; 7 bases agree with TRBD1. The junction had 11 bases not matched to a gene; V was cut back by 6 bases and J by 4 bases. Germline V CDR1 and CDR2: MNHEY, SVGAGI. The CDR3 sequence is 15 residues long.

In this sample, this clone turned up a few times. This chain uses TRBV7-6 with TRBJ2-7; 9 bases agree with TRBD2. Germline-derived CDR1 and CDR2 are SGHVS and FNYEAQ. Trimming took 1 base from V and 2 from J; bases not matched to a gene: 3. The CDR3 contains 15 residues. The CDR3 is CASSLDAGGPYEQYF. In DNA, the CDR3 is TGTGCCAGCAGCTTAGACGCGGGGGGGCCCTACGAGCAGTACTTC.

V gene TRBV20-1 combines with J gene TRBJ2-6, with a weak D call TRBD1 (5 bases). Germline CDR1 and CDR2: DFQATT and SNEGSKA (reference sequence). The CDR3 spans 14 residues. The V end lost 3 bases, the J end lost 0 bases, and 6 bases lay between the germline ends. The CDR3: CSASDSSGANVLTF. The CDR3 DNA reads TGCAGTGCTAGTGACAGCTCTGGGGCCAACGTCCTGACTTTC.

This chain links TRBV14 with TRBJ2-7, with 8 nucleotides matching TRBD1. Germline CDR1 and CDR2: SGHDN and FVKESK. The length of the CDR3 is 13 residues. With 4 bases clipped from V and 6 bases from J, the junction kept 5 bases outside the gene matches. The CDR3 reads CASSPIDRGEQYF. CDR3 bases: TGTGCCAGCAGCCCTATCGACAGGGGCGAGCAGTACTTC.

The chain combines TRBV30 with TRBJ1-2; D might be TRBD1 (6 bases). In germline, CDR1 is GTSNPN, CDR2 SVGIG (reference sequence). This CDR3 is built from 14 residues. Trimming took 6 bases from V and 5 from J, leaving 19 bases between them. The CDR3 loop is CACREPGTTYGYTF. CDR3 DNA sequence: TGTGCCTGCAGGGAACCCGGGACAACGTATGGCTACACCTTC.

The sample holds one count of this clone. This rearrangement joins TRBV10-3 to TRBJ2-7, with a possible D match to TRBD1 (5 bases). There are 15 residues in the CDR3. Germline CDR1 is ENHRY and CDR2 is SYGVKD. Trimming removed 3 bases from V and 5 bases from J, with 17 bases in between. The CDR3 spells CAISERVWQGHEQYF. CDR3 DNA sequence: TGTGCCATCAGTGAAAGGGTGTGGCAGGGCCACGAGCAGTACTTC.

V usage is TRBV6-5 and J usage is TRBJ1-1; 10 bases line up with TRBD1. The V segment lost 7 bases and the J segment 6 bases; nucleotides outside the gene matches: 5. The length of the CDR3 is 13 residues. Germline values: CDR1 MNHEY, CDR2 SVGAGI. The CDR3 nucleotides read TGTGCCAGCATCGGGACAGGGGTCGCTGAAGCTTTCTTT. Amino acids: CASIGTGVAEAFF.

As DNA, the CDR3 is TGTGCCAGCAGCCCTCGACAGGGCTCTACCTATGGCTACACCTTC. Its translation is CASSPRQGSTYGYTF. The chain combines TRBV9 with TRBJ1-2; 7 nucleotides agree with TRBD1. CDR1 is SGDLS, CDR2 YYNGEE, per germline. This CDR3 is built from 15 residues. V lost 4 bases and J lost 4; bases outside the gene matches: 10.

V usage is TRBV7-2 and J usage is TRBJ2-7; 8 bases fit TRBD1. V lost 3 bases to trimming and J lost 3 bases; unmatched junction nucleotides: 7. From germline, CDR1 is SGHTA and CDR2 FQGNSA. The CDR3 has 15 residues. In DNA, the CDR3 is TGTGCCAGCAGCTTGCAGACAGGGGTAAACTACGAGCAGTACTTC. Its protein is CASSLQTGVNYEQYF.

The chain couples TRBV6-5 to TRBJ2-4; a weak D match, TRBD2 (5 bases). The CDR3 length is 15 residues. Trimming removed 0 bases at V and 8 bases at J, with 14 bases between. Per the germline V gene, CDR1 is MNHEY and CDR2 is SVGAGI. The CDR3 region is CASSYSNEGRDIQYF. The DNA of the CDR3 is TGTGCCAGCAGTTACTCGAATGAGGGTCGAGACATTCAGTACTTC.

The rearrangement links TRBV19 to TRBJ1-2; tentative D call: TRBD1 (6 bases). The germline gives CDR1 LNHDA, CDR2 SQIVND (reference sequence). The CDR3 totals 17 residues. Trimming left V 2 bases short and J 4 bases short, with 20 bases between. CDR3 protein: CASSIQQLGAAVYGYTF. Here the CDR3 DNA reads TGTGCCAGTAGTATACAGCAACTGGGGGCAGCTGTCTATGGCTACACCTTC.

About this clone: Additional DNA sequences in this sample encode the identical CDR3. CDR3 region: CASSPTGVGEKLFF. As DNA, the CDR3 is TGTGCCAGCTCACCGACAGGGGTTGGTGAAAAACTGTTTTTT. This chain joins TRBV18 and TRBJ1-4; 8 nucleotides line up with TRBD1. The CDR3 has 14 residues. CDR1 and CDR2 from the germline V gene are KGHSH and LQKENI. Unmatched junction bases numbered 4, after V lost 3 bases and J lost 7 bases.

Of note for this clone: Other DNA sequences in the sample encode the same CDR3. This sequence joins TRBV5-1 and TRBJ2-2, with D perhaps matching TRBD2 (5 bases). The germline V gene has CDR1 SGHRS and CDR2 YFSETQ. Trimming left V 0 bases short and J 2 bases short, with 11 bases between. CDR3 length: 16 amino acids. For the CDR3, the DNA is TGCGCCAGCAGCTTGGTTCCGGGGTTCAACACCGGGGAGCTGTTTTTT. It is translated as CASSLVPGFNTGELFF.

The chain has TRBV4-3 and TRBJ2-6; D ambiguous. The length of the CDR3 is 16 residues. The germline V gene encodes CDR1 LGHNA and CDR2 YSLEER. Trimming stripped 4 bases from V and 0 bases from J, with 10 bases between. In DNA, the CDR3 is TGCGCCAGCAGCCCCAACAGATTCTCTGGGGCCAACGTCCTGACTTTC. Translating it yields CASSPNRFSGANVLTF.

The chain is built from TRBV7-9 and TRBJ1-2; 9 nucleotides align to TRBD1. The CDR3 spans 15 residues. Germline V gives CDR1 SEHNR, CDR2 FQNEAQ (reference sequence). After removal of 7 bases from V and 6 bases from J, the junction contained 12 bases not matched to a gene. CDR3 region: CASTARDRVKNGYTF. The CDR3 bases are TGTGCCAGCACCGCCAGGGACAGGGTAAAAAATGGCTACACCTTC.

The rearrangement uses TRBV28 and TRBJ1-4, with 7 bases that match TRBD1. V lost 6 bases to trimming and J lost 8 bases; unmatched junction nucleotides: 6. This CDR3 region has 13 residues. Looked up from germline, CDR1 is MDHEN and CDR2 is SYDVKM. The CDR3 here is CASRSTGEEKLFF. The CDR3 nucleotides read TGTGCCAGCAGGAGCACAGGGGAGGAAAAACTGTTTTTT.

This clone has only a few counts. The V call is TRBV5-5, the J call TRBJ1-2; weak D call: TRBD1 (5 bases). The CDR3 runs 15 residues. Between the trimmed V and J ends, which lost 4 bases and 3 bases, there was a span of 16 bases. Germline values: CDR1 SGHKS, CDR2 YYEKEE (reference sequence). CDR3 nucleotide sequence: TGTGCCAGCAGCATAGCCCCCGGGGGGGACTATGGCTACACCTTC. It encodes CASSIAPGGDYGYTF. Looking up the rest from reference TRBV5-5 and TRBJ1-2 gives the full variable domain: DAGVTQSPTHLIKTRGQQVTLRCSPISGHKSVSWYQQVLGQGPQFIFQYYEKEERGRGNFPDRFSARQFPNYSSELNVNALLLGDSALYLCASSIAPGGDYGYTFGSGTRLTVV.

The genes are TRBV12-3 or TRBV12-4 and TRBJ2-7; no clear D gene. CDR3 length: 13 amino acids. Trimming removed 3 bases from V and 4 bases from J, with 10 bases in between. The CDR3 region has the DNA TGTGCCAGCAGTTTCGGCAGGCAGTACGAGCAGTACTTC. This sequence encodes CASSFGRQYEQYF.

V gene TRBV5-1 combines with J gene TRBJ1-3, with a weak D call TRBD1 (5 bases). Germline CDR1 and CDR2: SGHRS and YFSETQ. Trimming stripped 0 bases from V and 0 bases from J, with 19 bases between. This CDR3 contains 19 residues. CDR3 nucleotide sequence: TGCGCCAGCAGCTTGGAAAGGGGCGGCCGTGCTCCCTCTGGAAACACCATATATTTT. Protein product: CASSLERGGRAPSGNTIYF.

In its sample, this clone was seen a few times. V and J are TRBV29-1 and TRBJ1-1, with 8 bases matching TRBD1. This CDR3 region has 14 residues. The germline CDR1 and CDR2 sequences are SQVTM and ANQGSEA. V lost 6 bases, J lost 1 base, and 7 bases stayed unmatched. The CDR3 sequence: CSVGRQGTNTEAFF. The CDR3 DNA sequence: TGCAGCGTCGGGCGACAGGGGACGAACACTGAAGCTTTCTTT.

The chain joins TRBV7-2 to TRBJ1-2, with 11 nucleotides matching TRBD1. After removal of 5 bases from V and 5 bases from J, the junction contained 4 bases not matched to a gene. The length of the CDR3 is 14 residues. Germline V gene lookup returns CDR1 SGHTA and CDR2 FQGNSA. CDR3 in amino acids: CASSQDRGRYGYTF. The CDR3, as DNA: TGTGCCAGCAGCCAGGACAGGGGGCGTTATGGCTACACCTTC.

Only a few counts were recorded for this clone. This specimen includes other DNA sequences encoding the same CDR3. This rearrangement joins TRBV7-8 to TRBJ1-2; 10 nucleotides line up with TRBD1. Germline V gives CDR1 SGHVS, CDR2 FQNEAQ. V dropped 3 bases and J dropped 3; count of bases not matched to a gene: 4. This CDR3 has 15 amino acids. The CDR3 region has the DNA TGTGCCAGCAGCTTGACAGGGGGCGTACACTATGGCTACACCTTC. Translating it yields CASSLTGGVHYGYTF.

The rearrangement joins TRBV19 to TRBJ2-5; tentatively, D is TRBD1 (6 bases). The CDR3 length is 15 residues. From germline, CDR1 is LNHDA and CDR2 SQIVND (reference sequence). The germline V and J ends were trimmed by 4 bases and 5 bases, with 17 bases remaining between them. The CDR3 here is CASSTVRGLMETQYF. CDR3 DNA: TGTGCCAGTAGTACCGTCAGGGGATTGATGGAGACCCAGTACTTC.

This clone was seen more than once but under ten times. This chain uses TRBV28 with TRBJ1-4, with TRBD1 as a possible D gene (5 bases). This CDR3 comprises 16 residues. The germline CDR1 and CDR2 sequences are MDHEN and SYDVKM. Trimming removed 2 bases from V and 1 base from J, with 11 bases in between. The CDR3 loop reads CASSLLGEGTNEKLFF. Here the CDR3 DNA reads TGTGCCAGCAGTTTACTAGGGGAGGGAACTAATGAAAAACTGTTTTTT.

In nucleotides, the CDR3 is TGTGCCACCAGAGCCCGGACAGAGAACACCGGGGAGCTGTTTTTT. Translated, it gives CATRARTENTGELFF. The V gene is TRBV24-1, the J gene TRBJ2-2; TRBD1 might be the D (6 bases). The CDR3 runs to 15 residues. Trimming shortened V by 7 bases and J by 1 base, and 12 bases separated the two germline ends. Germline assignment: CDR1 KGHDR and CDR2 SFDVKD.

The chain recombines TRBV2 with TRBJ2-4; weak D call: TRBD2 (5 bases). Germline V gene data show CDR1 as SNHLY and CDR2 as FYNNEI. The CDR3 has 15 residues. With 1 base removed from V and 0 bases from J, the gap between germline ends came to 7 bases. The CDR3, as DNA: TGTGCCAGCAGTGAAGTCGGGGTAGCCAAAAACATTCAGTACTTC. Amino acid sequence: CASSEVGVAKNIQYF.